This T cell receptor beta chain is from a study of regulatory T cells in long-lasting Graves disease. The time point is: newly diagnosed GD, antithyroid drugs for less than 3 months. Generation of the TCR library employed RNA extracted from PBMCs. The authors built TCR beta libraries using iRepertoire HTBI primers and Arm-PCR of CDR3 regions. A single record per CDR3 protein comes from TCRdb applying MiXCR to the multiplex PCR reads. The sample has about 460,000 distinct CDR3 sequences; around 15% are singletons. Germline CDR1 and CDR2: DFQATT and SNEGSKA (reference sequence). The length of the CDR3 is 13 residues. The V gene lost 6 bases and the J gene lost 0 bases, with 9 bases spanning the gap. Concerning this clonotype: Its antigen is as yet unknown.

Study-wide results and limits: With persistent disease, TRBV28, TRBJ1-2 and TRBJ2-5 were the favored segments.

A further study also used this sample, focusing on T cells in Graves' hyperthyroidism and ophthalmopathy.

The receptor comes from a woman between 45 and 60 years old with Graves disease. V is TRBV20-1 and J is TRBJ1-3; no clear D gene. This material consisted of peripheral blood mononuclear cells (PBMCs), taken at new diagnosis, from a patient treated with antithyroid drugs. CDR3 nucleotides: TGCAGTGCCAGACCCAGCTCTGGAAACACCATATATTTT. Its protein product is CSARPSSGNTIYF.